This T cell receptor beta chain was sequenced during a study of PD-L1 blockade in urothelial cancer. Indicated time point: pretreatment peripheral blood. The assay was immunoSEQ multiplex PCR, and TCRdb's table has in-frame clones only and misses some. The sample holds around 130,000 clones, 84% seen once. CDR3 length: 14 residues. The V segment lost 4 bases and the J segment 11 bases; nucleotides outside the gene matches: 7. Looked up from germline, CDR1 is SGDLS and CDR2 is YYNGEE. The source was PBMCs, collected around atezolizumab (anti-PD-L1) treatment. The receptor comes from a man between 50 and 59 years old with urothelial cancer. This chain joins TRBV9 and TRBJ1-6; TRBD1 agrees at 9 bases. The DNA of the CDR3 is TGTGCCAGCAGCACCCGACAGGGGGGGCCACCCCTCCACTTT. This translates into CASSTRQGGPPLHF.